The rows below give T cell receptor beta chains drawn from one sample of a study of OX40 agonist ivuxolimab in advanced cancers. Assay used: immunoSEQ multiplex PCR; TCRdb lists only in-frame clones, some missing. The repertoire holds about 69,000 clones, with about 89% as singletons. The material sequenced was CD4+ or CD8+ T cells sorted from blood, taken in a trial of the OX40 agonist ivuxolimab. These receptor sequences come from an adult with an advanced solid tumor such as melanoma, head and neck, liver or kidney cancer. Both conserved end residues are part of each CDR3. The order of the fields is CDR3 protein, CDR3 DNA, clone size, J gene, V gene, D gene. The D gene is left open where the match is weak. Only part of the rows carry a size: once, few, many, or a class if the clone is expanded.

cdr3_aa: CASSSWDIPGQFF
cdr3_nt: TGTGCCAGCAGCTCCTGGGACATCCCGGGGCAGTTCTTC
clone_size: NA
j_call: TRBJ2-1
v_call: TRBV7-9
d_call: NA

cdr3_aa: CASSPGRMDTGELFF
cdr3_nt: TGTGCCAGCAGCCCTGGACGGATGGACACCGGGGAGCTGTTTTTT
clone_size: NA
j_call: TRBJ2-2
v_call: TRBV9
d_call: NA

cdr3_aa: CASSPPGVGQGEDTQYF
cdr3_nt: TGTGCCAGCTCACCTCCGGGTGTGGGACAGGGTGAGGATACGCAGTATTTT
clone_size: NA
j_call: TRBJ2-3
v_call: TRBV18
d_call: TRBD1

cdr3_aa: CASSVGGRRAFF
cdr3_nt: TGTGCCAGCAGTGTAGGGGGGCGCCGGGCTTTCTTT
clone_size: NA
j_call: TRBJ1-1
v_call: TRBV25-1
d_call: NA

cdr3_aa: CASSFTSGRYEQYF
cdr3_nt: TGTGCCAGCAGTTTCACTAGCGGGAGGTACGAGCAGTACTTC
clone_size: NA
j_call: TRBJ2-7
v_call: TRBV6-5
d_call: TRBD2

cdr3_aa: CASSQVRAALGKKETQYF
cdr3_nt: TGCGCCAGCAGCCAAGTAAGGGCGGCCCTAGGCAAGAAAGAGACCCAGTACTTC
clone_size: NA
j_call: TRBJ2-5
v_call: TRBV4-1
d_call: NA

cdr3_aa: CASGSFPGQGYGYTF
cdr3_nt: TGTGCCAGTGGGTCCTTCCCGGGACAGGGCTATGGCTACACCTTC
clone_size: NA
j_call: TRBJ1-2
v_call: TRBV19
d_call: TRBD1

cdr3_aa: CASSPGAGVNEQYF
cdr3_nt: TGTGCCAGCAGTCCCGGAGCGGGAGTAAACGAGCAGTACTTC
clone_size: NA
j_call: TRBJ2-7
v_call: TRBV6-5
d_call: TRBD2

cdr3_aa: CASSLRSSEQYF
cdr3_nt: TGTGCCAGCTCACTTCGGTCCAGCGAGCAGTACTTC
clone_size: NA
j_call: TRBJ2-7
v_call: TRBV18
d_call: NA

cdr3_aa: CSVGHTVNTEAFF
cdr3_nt: TGCAGCGTCGGACATACGGTGAACACTGAAGCTTTCTTT
clone_size: NA
j_call: TRBJ1-1
v_call: TRBV29-1
d_call: NA

cdr3_aa: CASSSGQGRGPGREAFF
cdr3_nt: TGTGCCAGCAGTTCAGGACAGGGTCGTGGGCCTGGTCGTGAAGCTTTCTTT
clone_size: NA
j_call: TRBJ1-1
v_call: TRBV28
d_call: TRBD1

cdr3_aa: CSVVAGGTGELFF
cdr3_nt: TGCAGCGTTGTCGCGGGAGGTACCGGGGAGCTGTTTTTT
clone_size: NA
j_call: TRBJ2-2
v_call: TRBV29-1
d_call: TRBD2

cdr3_aa: CASSPPGRRGPGELFF
cdr3_nt: TGTGCCAGCTCACCACCGGGGCGGCGGGGGCCCGGGGAGCTGTTTTTT
clone_size: NA
j_call: TRBJ2-2
v_call: TRBV18
d_call: NA

cdr3_aa: CASRGTSGYNEQFF
cdr3_nt: TGTGCCAGCAGGGGGACTAGCGGCTACAATGAGCAGTTCTTC
clone_size: once
j_call: TRBJ2-1
v_call: TRBV2
d_call: TRBD2